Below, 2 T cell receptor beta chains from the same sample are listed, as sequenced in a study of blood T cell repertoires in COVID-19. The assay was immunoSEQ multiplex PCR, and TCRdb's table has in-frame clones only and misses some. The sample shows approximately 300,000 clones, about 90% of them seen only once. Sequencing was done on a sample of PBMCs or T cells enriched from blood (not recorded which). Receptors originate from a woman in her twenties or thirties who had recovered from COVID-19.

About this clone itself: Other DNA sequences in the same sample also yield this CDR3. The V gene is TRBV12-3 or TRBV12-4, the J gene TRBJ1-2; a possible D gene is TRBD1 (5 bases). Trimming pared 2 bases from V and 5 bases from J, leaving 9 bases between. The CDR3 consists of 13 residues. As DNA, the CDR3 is TGTGCCAGCAGTTTACAGGGCGGATATGGCTACACCTTC. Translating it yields CASSLQGGYGYTF.

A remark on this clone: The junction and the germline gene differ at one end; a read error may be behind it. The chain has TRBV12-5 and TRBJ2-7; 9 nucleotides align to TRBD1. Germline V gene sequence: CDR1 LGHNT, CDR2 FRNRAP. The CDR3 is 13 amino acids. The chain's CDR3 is CASGSRDRDRVDF. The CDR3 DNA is TGTGCTAGTGGTTCGAGGGACCGGGACAGGGTGGACTTC. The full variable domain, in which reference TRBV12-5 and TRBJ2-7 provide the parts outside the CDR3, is DARVTQTPRHKVTEMGQEVTMRCQPILGHNTVFWYRQTMMQGLELLAYFRNRAPLDDSGMPKDRFSAEMPDATLATLKIQPSEPRDSAVYFCASGSRDRDRVDFGPGTRLTVT.